This T cell receptor (beta chain) is from a study of shared clonotypes between healthy human individuals. Study-level findings and limits: Blood was the only sampled material, and tissue repertoires likely differ. An expected dependence of interdonor clonotype sharing on sequencing depth was noted.

The V gene's germline CDR1 is SGDLS and CDR2 YYNGEE. The CDR3 is made up of 9 amino acids. In this sample, this clone turned up once. What it binds is unknown. One end of the junction does not line up with germline, which may come from a read error. The deep-level immunoSEQ assay was used. Assay: immunoSEQ multiplex PCR; the TCRdb copy retains only in-frame clones and omits some. The data hold about 580,000 clones, with nearly 98% observed a single time. Positively selected for CCR7, the CD45RO-negative cells used as naive CD8 cells excluded terminally differentiated effector memory CD45RA+ cells. Every one of the donors was a Caucasian adult that lived in Nashville, Tennessee.

This chain uses TRBV9 with TRBJ2-1; D possibly corresponds to TRBD2 (5 bases). Sequenced: naive CD8+ T cells sorted from blood. This sequence was found in a man between 25 and 39 years old in good health. CDR3 amino acids: CASSATAVF. CDR3 nucleotide sequence: TGTGCCAGCAGCGCCACAGCGGTCTTC. The full variable domain, its missing parts supplied by reference TRBV9 and TRBJ2-1, is DSGVTQTPKHLITATGQRVTLRCSPRSGDLSVYWYQQSLDQGLQFLIQYYNGEERAKGNILERFSAQQFPDLHSELNLSSLELGDSALYFCASSATAVFGPGTRLTVL.